This note documents a single TCR beta chain sequence. This sample is drawn from a study of T cells in Graves' hyperthyroidism and ophthalmopathy. Diagnosis rested on symptoms, serum thyroxine and TRAb, thyroid ultrasound, and orbital computed tomography. V gave up 0 bases and J gave up 4 bases, with 4 bases separating them. Germline CDR1 and CDR2: SGDLS and YYNGEE. This CDR3 region has 12 residues. RNA transcripts served as the template for amplifying TCR beta CDR3 regions. An initial round of RT-PCR targeting the TCR CDR3 relied on the HTBI primer set. TCRdb reprocessed the multiplex PCR reads via MiXCR and lists one record per CDR3 protein. The sample lists some 350,000 distinct CDR3 sequences, around a quarter seen once, with less than 75% in the top ten.

The J gene is TRBJ1-1, the V gene TRBV9, with D hard to call. Sample: blood. The receptor was isolated from a man in his forties or fifties with Graves' hyperthyroidism. This chain's CDR3 is CASSVGTTEAFF. For the CDR3, the DNA is TGTGCCAGCAGCGTAGGAACCACTGAAGCTTTCTTT.